This T cell receptor beta chain was retrieved from a study of T cells in Graves' hyperthyroidism and ophthalmopathy. Researchers amplified the TCR beta CDR3 regions from RNA transcripts. First-round RT-PCR of the TCR CDR3 relied on the HTBI primer set. TCRdb re-called the multiplex PCR reads through MiXCR, storing one row per CDR3 protein. This repertoire shows over 650,000 distinct CDR3 sequences, approximately 16% found once; its top ten account for about 8.4%. Germline V lookup: CDR1 MNHEY, CDR2 SMNVEV (reference sequence). This CDR3 comprises 14 residues. Trimming took off 2 bases at V and 4 bases at J, with 11 bases between the two ends.

Sequenced: blood. The source is a young man with Graves' hyperthyroidism. This chain connects TRBV27 to TRBJ1-1; D unresolved. CDR3 residues: CASSLRPFTTEAFF. The CDR3 DNA follows: TGTGCCAGCAGTTTACGTCCTTTTACCACTGAAGCTTTCTTT.